Each of the 25 T cell receptor beta chains below was sequenced from the same sample in a study of cytomegalovirus exposure and HLA in healthy donors (dated by TCRdb to the late 2010s). Library construction relied on the immunoSEQ multiplex PCR assay. For the multiplex PCR, a mixture combining 60 forward primers for TCR Vbeta segments and 13 reverse primers for TCR Jbeta segments was used. Imported from immuneACCESS, the table was reduced by TCRdb to in-frame sequences with V and J called. These copies leave out some clones; in studies compared against another copy, an unresolved V gene accounts for under half, and the cause of the remainder is not known. The sample table lists 100,000 to 150,000 clones, approximately 80% of them with a count of one. The ten biggest clones cover about 1.5% of the sample. The sample consisted of PBMCs. These receptors came from a female donor in good health and CMV-seronegative.

V gene TRBV21-1 combines with J gene TRBJ2-5; the table's D call TRBD2 went unverified against the DNA. TRBV21-1 corresponds to a pseudogene. The CDR3 runs to 17 residues. The CDR3 loop reads CASSKLVAGGGWETQYF. As DNA, the CDR3 is TGTGCCAGCAGCAAACTTGTAGCGGGAGGAGGTTGGGAGACCCAGTACTTC.

This clone occurred a few times. The chain recombines TRBV2 with TRBJ1-3; D ambiguous. The CDR3 sequence is 15 residues long. V was pared by 3 bases and J by 0 bases, with 9 bases between. The germline V gene encodes CDR1 SNHLY and CDR2 FYNNEI. The CDR3: CASSDSQYSGNTIYF. The CDR3, as DNA: TGTGCCAGCAGTGATAGCCAGTACTCTGGAAACACCATATATTTT. The full variable domain, completed using reference TRBV2 and TRBJ1-3, is EPEVTQTPSHQVTQMGQEVILRCVPISNHLYFYWYRQILGQKVEFLVSFYNNEISEKSEIFDDQFSVERPDGSNFTLKIRSTKLEDSAMYFCASSDSQYSGNTIYFGEGSWLTVV.

This clone was detected only once. This chain uses TRBV29-1 with TRBJ2-1; TRBD2 might be the D (6 bases). Trimming removed 4 bases at V and 4 bases at J, with 11 bases between. The CDR3 loop spans 13 amino acids. Germline assignment: CDR1 SQVTM and CDR2 ANQGSEA. Here the CDR3 DNA reads TGCAGCGTTGTTCTAGCGCGATACAATGAGCAGTTCTTC. This codes for CSVVLARYNEQFF.

This clone appeared once. The chain has TRBV9 and TRBJ2-3; D unclear. Per the germline V gene, CDR1 is SGDLS and CDR2 is YYNGEE. Deletions cut 1 base from V and 0 bases from J, with 9 bases between. CDR3 size: 15 residues. The CDR3 bases are TGTGCCAGCAGCGTACCAGACACGAGCACAGATACGCAGTATTTT. This codes for CASSVPDTSTDTQYF.

The rearrangement links TRBV11-2 to TRBJ2-1; D is possibly TRBD1 (8 bases). CDR3 length: 13 amino acids. The V end was cut by 3 bases, the J end by 10 bases, with 13 bases between. Germline CDR1 reads SGHAT; CDR2 reads FQNNGV. In DNA, the CDR3 is TGTGCCAGCAGCTTTGACAGGGGAGGGGAGCAGTTCTTC. This translates into CASSFDRGGEQFF.

V and J are TRBV30 and TRBJ2-3; D uncertain. Germline lookup yields CDR1 GTSNPN and CDR2 SVGIG (reference sequence). CDR3 length equals 11 residues. The V end lost 0 bases, the J end lost 8 bases, and 6 bases lay between the germline ends. The CDR3 DNA sequence: TGTGCCTGGAGTGTACAGCTTACGCAGTATTTT. Its translation is CAWSVQLTQYF.

The V gene is TRBV9, the J gene TRBJ2-5, with 8 bases that match TRBD1. Germline V gives CDR1 SGDLS, CDR2 YYNGEE. The CDR3 is made up of 14 amino acids. With V trimmed by 4 bases and J by 4 bases, 6 bases remained unmatched. The CDR3 DNA follows: TGTGCCAGCAGCCCCGGACAGGGCGGAGAGACCCAGTACTTC. The encoded protein is CASSPGQGGETQYF.

The CDR3 DNA sequence: TGCAGCGTCTTAGTTGGCGAGCAGTACTTC. Encoded protein: CSVLVGEQYF. The V and J genes are TRBV29-1 and TRBJ2-7, with D uncertain. V was clipped by 6 bases and J by 6 bases, with 9 bases between them. The CDR3 length is 10 residues. Per the germline V gene, CDR1 is SQVTM and CDR2 is ANQGSEA.

CDR3 in amino acids: CASSLRDNQPQHF. The CDR3 DNA follows: TGTGCCAGCAGCCTGAGGGACAACCAGCCCCAGCATTTT. The V and J genes are TRBV7-2 and TRBJ1-5, with a weak D call TRBD1 (6 bases). The CDR3 spans 13 residues. CDR1 and CDR2 (germline): SGHTA, FQGNSA. Trimming cost V 5 bases and J 7 bases, with 12 bases left between them.

The table lists this clone with a count of one. The rearrangement uses TRBV28 and TRBJ1-5; TRBD1 might be the D (6 bases). CDR1 MDHEN and CDR2 SYDVKM come from the germline V gene. V lost 3 bases and J 6 bases, leaving 12 bases between the germline ends. The length of the CDR3 is 14 residues. This CDR3 reads CASSFSAGAQPQHF. DNA of the CDR3: TGTGCCAGCAGTTTCTCAGCAGGGGCTCAGCCCCAGCATTTT.

This chain joins TRBV28 and TRBJ1-5; 9 positions agree with TRBD1. Unmatched junction bases numbered 4, after V lost 5 bases and J lost 2 bases. From germline, CDR1 is MDHEN and CDR2 SYDVKM. This CDR3 has 15 amino acids. Written as DNA, the CDR3 is TGTGCCAGCAGTCAGTGGACAGGGGGCAATCAGCCCCAGCATTTT. Translating gives CASSQWTGGNQPQHF.

Within the sample, this clone is medium-sized. The V gene is TRBV7-3, the J gene TRBJ2-7, with 9 bases matching TRBD2. There are 14 residues in the CDR3. Germline trimming cut 4 bases from V and 5 bases from J; bases unmatched to any gene: 6. Germline CDR1 and CDR2: SGHTA and FQGTGA. DNA of the CDR3: TGTGCCAGCAGCTCGGGACTAGCTACCGACGAGCAGTACTTC. It codes for CASSSGLATDEQYF.

The table lists this clone with a count of one. This rearrangement joins TRBV5-1 to TRBJ2-7; the match to TRBD2 covers 7 bases. There are 16 residues in the CDR3. V dropped 1 base and J dropped 1; count of bases not matched to a gene: 8. The germline CDR1 and CDR2 sequences are SGHRS and YFSETQ. DNA for the CDR3: TGCGCCAGCAGCTTGTCCCCGGCTAGCGGTTCCTACGAGCAGTACTTC. This translates into CASSLSPASGSYEQYF. Combining the CDR3 with reference TRBV5-1 and TRBJ2-7 gives the whole variable domain KAGVTQTPRYLIKTRGQQVTLSCSPISGHRSVSWYQQTPGQGLQFLFEYFSETQRNKGNFPGRFSGRQFSNSRSEMNVSTLELGDSALYLCASSLSPASGSYEQYFGPGTRLTVT.

The gene calls are TRBV10-2 and TRBJ2-7; a possible D gene is TRBD2 (5 bases). There are 11 residues in the CDR3. Germline assignment: CDR1 WSHSY and CDR2 SAAADI. With 3 bases removed from V and 6 bases from J, the gap between germline ends came to 6 bases. The DNA for the CDR3 is TGCGCCAGCAGTGATGAGGGCGAGCAGTACTTC. Protein sequence: CASSDEGEQYF.

The chain employs TRBV15 and TRBJ1-5, with 8 bases matching TRBD1. This CDR3 has 17 residues. V gave up 4 bases and J gave up 7 bases; unmatched junction bases: 15. The V gene's germline CDR1 is LNHNV and CDR2 YYDKDF (reference sequence). The CDR3 spells CATSTAIGRGRGQPQHF. DNA of the CDR3: TGTGCCACCAGCACCGCGATAGGCAGGGGGCGAGGACAGCCCCAGCATTTT.

This chain connects TRBV28 to TRBJ2-3; D not resolved. The CDR3 runs 12 residues. The germline V gene has CDR1 MDHEN and CDR2 SYDVKM. Trimming took off 5 bases at V and 2 bases at J, with 5 bases between the two ends. CDR3 nucleotide sequence: TGTGCCAGCAGTCTAACCACAGATACGCAGTATTTT. It specifies CASSLTTDTQYF.

The V gene is TRBV27, the J gene TRBJ1-6; TRBD1 matches 11 bases. CDR1 and CDR2 (germline): MNHEY, SMNVEV (reference sequence). Trimming took 5 bases from V and 7 from J; bases not matched to a gene: 4. The CDR3 runs to 15 residues. CDR3 amino acids: CASSPGTGGNSPLHF. The CDR3 region has the DNA TGTGCCAGCAGTCCGGGGACAGGGGGGAATTCACCCCTCCACTTT.

The chain uses TRBV7-2 and TRBJ1-5; possibly TRBD1 for D (5 bases). The germline V gene encodes CDR1 SGHTA and CDR2 FQGNSA. The CDR3 extends over 15 amino acids. V was trimmed by 1 base and J by 2 bases, leaving 9 bases between them. CDR3 coding DNA: TGTGCCAGCAGCTTAGGGGGCAATGGCAATCAGCCCCAGCATTTT. Translating gives CASSLGGNGNQPQHF.

This clone was observed a handful of times. The rearrangement joins TRBV5-1 to TRBJ1-6; 7 nucleotides agree with TRBD1. The length of the CDR3 is 15 residues. Germline trimming cut 4 bases from V and 5 bases from J; bases unmatched to any gene: 6. CDR1 SGHRS and CDR2 YFSETQ come from the germline V gene. The CDR3 loop reads CASSQQGSNNSPLHF. CDR3 bases: TGCGCCAGCAGCCAACAGGGGAGTAATAATTCACCCCTCCACTTT.

The gene calls are TRBV28 and TRBJ1-5; unclear D gene. This CDR3 is 15 amino acids long. V was pared by 3 bases and J by 7 bases, with 16 bases between. The V gene's germline CDR1 is MDHEN and CDR2 SYDVKM. CDR3 protein: CASSLMGRPRQPQHF. In DNA form, the CDR3 reads TGTGCCAGCAGTTTGATGGGCAGGCCACGACAGCCCCAGCATTTT.

The table lists this clone with a few counts. The chain recombines TRBV28 with TRBJ2-3, with TRBD2 matching 11 bases. Trimming removed 2 bases from V and 6 bases from J; junction bases left unmatched: 10. The CDR3 covers 17 residues. The V gene's germline CDR1 is MDHEN and CDR2 SYDVKM. CDR3 bases: TGTGCCAGCAGTTTAGGTGTTAGCGGGAGGGCTTTGGATACGCAGTATTTT. This gives the protein CASSLGVSGRALDTQYF.

This clone turned up a few times. The gene calls are TRBV25-1 and TRBJ1-1; TRBD1 matches 9 bases. This CDR3 has 16 residues. The V gene end was trimmed by 7 bases and the J gene end by 3 bases; junction bases not matched to a gene: 12. Germline V CDR1 and CDR2: MGHDK, SYGVNS. CDR3 bases: TGTGCCAGCACCCGGGACAGGGTAGATTTAGACACTGAAGCTTTCTTT. This encodes CASTRDRVDLDTEAFF.

The genes are TRBV6-5 and TRBJ2-3; a possible D gene is TRBD2 (5 bases). The CDR3 is 13 amino acids. From germline, CDR1 is MNHEY and CDR2 SVGAGI. Trimming removed 8 bases from V and 0 bases from J, with 9 bases in between. The CDR3 bases are TGTGCCAGCTCAGACTACAGCACAGATACGCAGTATTTT. Translation gives CASSDYSTDTQYF.

V and J are TRBV6-6 and TRBJ1-5; no clear D. The CDR3 consists of 12 residues. Trimming stripped 6 bases from V and 7 bases from J, with 10 bases between. The germline V gene has CDR1 MNHNY and CDR2 SVGAGI (reference sequence). CDR3 region: CASREDEQPQHF. CDR3 DNA sequence: TGTGCCAGCAGAGAGGATGAGCAGCCCCAGCATTTT.

The chain carries TRBV27 and TRBJ2-7; 8 bases agree with TRBD2. The J segment lost 2 bases and the V segment lost 7 bases, leaving 7 bases of the junction unmatched. Germline CDR1 and CDR2: MNHEY and SMNVEV (reference sequence). This CDR3 contains 14 residues. The DNA of the CDR3 is TGTGCCAGCAAACGGGAGGGGGATACCTACGAGCAGTACTTC. Protein: CASKREGDTYEQYF.